Reported below is one T cell receptor beta chain. J lost 0 bases, V lost 7 bases, and 6 bases had no gene match. The CDR3 length is 14 residues. CDR1 SGDLS and CDR2 YYNGEE come from the germline V gene. These data originate in a study of T cell changes during pregnancy in multiple sclerosis. Assay used: immunoSEQ multiplex PCR; TCRdb lists only in-frame clones, some missing. The sample has tens of thousands of clones, 94% seen once. The J gene is TRBJ1-1, the V gene TRBV9, with 7 nucleotides matching TRBD1. The material was CD8+ T cells from peripheral blood mononuclear cells, obtained before pregnancy. The TCR was taken from a female donor with multiple sclerosis, enrolled in a pregnancy study. In DNA, the CDR3 is TGTGCCAGCGGCAATACAGGGGTGAACACTGAAGCTTTCTTT. Its translation is CASGNTGVNTEAFF. Complete variable domain (other parts from reference TRBV9 and TRBJ1-1): DSGVTQTPKHLITATGQRVTLRCSPRSGDLSVYWYQQSLDQGLQFLIQYYNGEERAKGNILERFSAQQFPDLHSELNLSSLELGDSALYFCASGNTGVNTEAFFGQGTRLTVV.